One and the same sample provided the 30 T cell receptor beta chains below, sequenced in a study of CD8 T cells in ankylosing spondylitis. Study observations and caveats: Characteristic of ankylosing spondylitis blood, it appeared, was a TCR beta motif comprising about eight highly homologous variants.

TCRdb fed the 5' RACE reads into MiXCR, producing one record per CDR3 protein. The sample contains around 440,000 distinct CDR3 sequences, about 15% of which appear only once. Their antigen targets remain unknown. Specimen: blood, either unsorted or a sorted T cell fraction (not recorded which). These TCRs come from a male donor with ankylosing spondylitis.

The chain joins TRBV6-5 to TRBJ1-2, with D possibly matching TRBD1 (5 bases). The CDR3 is made up of 14 amino acids. Trimming stripped 2 bases from V and 5 bases from J, with 12 bases between. CDR1 is MNHEY and CDR2 is SVGAGI in the germline V gene. The CDR3 is CASSYRGQGYGYTF. In DNA, the CDR3 is TGTGCCAGCAGTTACCGGGGCCAAGGATATGGCTACACCTTC.

This clonotype was detected only a few times. This chain uses TRBV7-9 with TRBJ2-3; tentatively, D is TRBD2 (5 bases). There are 14 residues in the CDR3. The germline gives CDR1 SEHNR, CDR2 FQNEAQ (reference sequence). V lost 4 bases, J lost 6 bases, and 14 bases lay in between. DNA of the CDR3: TGTGCCAGCAGCTCTCTATTACTAGGGGATACGCAGTATTTT. Its translation is CASSSLLLGDTQYF.

This clonotype has only one observation. The chain employs TRBV20-1 and TRBJ2-6; 12 bases fit TRBD1. Germline CDR1 is DFQATT and CDR2 is SNEGSKA (reference sequence). The CDR3 runs to 16 residues. The trim removed 6 bases at V and 2 bases at J, leaving 5 bases unmatched. The CDR3 region is CSARDRGRPGANVLTF. The CDR3 nucleotides are TGCAGTGCAAGGGACAGGGGGCGCCCTGGGGCCAACGTCCTGACTTTC.

The sample holds a few counts of this clonotype. V and J are TRBV6-1 and TRBJ2-4, with D tentatively TRBD2 (6 bases). Germline V gene data show CDR1 as MNHNS and CDR2 as SASEGT. Trimming removed 6 bases at V and 2 bases at J, with 17 bases between. CDR3 length: 16 residues. The CDR3 sequence: CASSSGTHGPKNIQYF. DNA of the CDR3: TGTGCCAGCAGCTCCGGGACTCATGGGCCCAAAAACATTCAGTACTTC.

A few counts support this clonotype. The rearrangement joins TRBV19 to TRBJ1-5; TRBD1 matches at 10 bases. CDR1 and CDR2 (germline): LNHDA, SQIVND (reference sequence). CDR3 size: 17 residues. V shed 9 bases, J shed 5 bases, and the junction held 16 bases outside the gene matches. The DNA of the CDR3 is TGTGCCAGCCTAGGGACAGGGGCATATGGGTATGATCAGCCCCAGCATTTT. This translates into CASLGTGAYGYDQPQHF. The full variable domain, rest sourced from reference TRBV19 and TRBJ1-5, is DGGITQSPKYLFRKEGQNVTLSCEQNLNHDAMYWYRQDPGQGLRLIYYSQIVNDFQKGDIAEGYSVSREKKESFPLTVTSAQKNPTAFYLCASLGTGAYGYDQPQHFGDGTRLSIL.

V usage is TRBV11-2 and J usage is TRBJ2-7, with D tentatively TRBD1 (7 bases). V was clipped by 5 bases and J by 13 bases, with 18 bases between them. The CDR3 is made up of 12 amino acids. CDR1 is SGHAT, CDR2 FQNNGV, per germline. CDR3: CASSPQGGSKYF. The CDR3 region has the DNA TGTGCCAGCAGCCCCCAGGGGGGTTCCAAATACTTC.

This clonotype was seen ten or more times. The chain combines TRBV20-1 with TRBJ2-1; D gene unclear. V lost 1 base, J lost 2 bases, and 9 bases lay in between. This CDR3 spans 14 amino acids. Per germline, CDR1 DFQATT and CDR2 SNEGSKA (reference sequence). The chain's CDR3 is CSARARFAYNEQFF. CDR3 DNA sequence: TGCAGTGCTAGAGCTAGGTTCGCCTACAATGAGCAGTTCTTC.

This clonotype came up a few times. The chain joins TRBV4-1 to TRBJ2-7; a possible D gene is TRBD1 (7 bases). V was cut by 3 bases and J by 2 bases, with 14 bases left in between. The CDR3 is 15 residues long. Germline values: CDR1 MGHRA, CDR2 YSYEKL. The CDR3 nucleotides are TGCGCCAGCAGCCACATGACAGGGACTGCCTACGAGCAGTACTTC. Residues: CASSHMTGTAYEQYF.

This clonotype appeared many times. The chain recombines TRBV12-3 or TRBV12-4 with TRBJ2-3; D uncertain. The V and J ends lost 3 bases and 1 base respectively, with 11 bases between them. The CDR3 loop spans 15 amino acids. The CDR3 spells CASSFFNRGTDTQYF. The CDR3 nucleotides are TGTGCCAGCAGTTTTTTCAATCGGGGCACAGATACGCAGTATTTT.

The sample holds a few counts of this clonotype. The V gene is TRBV7-9, the J gene TRBJ2-7, with D maybe TRBD1 (6 bases). V lost 0 bases and J 6 bases, leaving 9 bases between the germline ends. CDR1 is SEHNR, CDR2 FQNEAQ, per germline (reference sequence). There are 13 residues in the CDR3. The DNA of the CDR3 is TGTGCCAGCAGCTTAGCTTGGGGGCTCGAGCAGTACTTC. This translates into CASSLAWGLEQYF.

The chain is built from TRBV7-2 and TRBJ2-3; 10 nucleotides line up with TRBD2. The CDR3 contains 14 residues. The germline V gene encodes CDR1 SGHTA and CDR2 FQGNSA. V lost 1 base and J lost 6; bases outside the gene matches: 1. CDR3 amino acids: CASSLGAGGDTQYF. The CDR3 DNA sequence: TGTGCCAGCAGCTTAGGAGCGGGGGGGGATACGCAGTATTTT. The whole variable domain, remainder taken from reference TRBV7-2 and TRBJ2-3, is GAGVSQSPSNKVTEKGKDVELRCDPISGHTALYWYRQSLGQGLEFLIYFQGNSAPDKSGLPSDRFSAERTGGSVSTLTIQRTQQEDSAVYLCASSLGAGGDTQYFGPGTRLTVL.

In its sample, this clonotype was seen a few times. The chain joins TRBV14 to TRBJ1-4; D call uncertain. In germline, CDR1 is SGHDN, CDR2 FVKESK. The CDR3 is 16 amino acids. Trimming removed 4 bases at V and 4 bases at J, with 16 bases between. CDR3 in amino acids: CASSPGYGCNNEKLFF. The CDR3 region has the DNA TGTGCCAGCAGCCCCGGATACGGGTGTAATAATGAAAAACTGTTTTTT.

The rearrangement links TRBV28 to TRBJ1-1; D ambiguous. The V end lost 7 bases, the J end lost 1 base, and 13 bases lay between the germline ends. CDR1 is MDHEN and CDR2 is SYDVKM in the germline V gene. This CDR3 spans 14 amino acids. CDR3 amino acids: CASITGAKNTEAFF. The CDR3 DNA follows: TGTGCCAGCATTACGGGAGCGAAGAACACTGAAGCTTTCTTT.

This clonotype was recorded a few times. The gene calls are TRBV10-3 and TRBJ2-7, with 8 bases lining up with TRBD2. The CDR3 is 17 residues long. Germline V gene lookup returns CDR1 ENHRY and CDR2 SYGVKD. V shed 0 bases, J shed 5 bases, and the junction held 12 bases outside the gene matches. DNA of the CDR3: TGTGCCATCAGTGAGTCAGCGGGAGTGGCCCGGGTCAACGAGCAGTACTTC. Protein: CAISESAGVARVNEQYF.

This clonotype was counted a few times. The chain couples TRBV6-5 to TRBJ1-1; D remains ambiguous. The V gene lost 6 bases and the J gene lost 8 bases, with 10 bases spanning the gap. Germline lookup yields CDR1 MNHEY and CDR2 SVGAGI. CDR3 size: 11 residues. The CDR3 is CASRGSGEAFF. The CDR3 nucleotides are TGTGCCAGCAGGGGTAGTGGGGAAGCTTTCTTT.

This chain links TRBV7-9 with TRBJ1-1, with unresolved D. The CDR3 is 16 residues long. The V end was cut by 1 base, the J end by 2 bases, with 14 bases between. In germline, CDR1 is SEHNR, CDR2 FQNEAQ (reference sequence). The CDR3 DNA reads TGTGCCAGCAGCTTAGGGTCTACACTCGGCAACACTGAAGCTTTCTTT. Its translation is CASSLGSTLGNTEAFF.

This clonotype has ten or more counts. This chain connects TRBV7-9 to TRBJ2-7, with TRBD1 identical over 8 bases. This CDR3 contains 14 residues. The germline gives CDR1 SEHNR, CDR2 FQNEAQ (reference sequence). V shed 5 bases and J 1 base; nucleotides not matched to a gene: 4. The CDR3 DNA reads TGTGCCAGCAGCCTACAGGGGGTTTCCTACGAGCAGTACTTC. Protein: CASSLQGVSYEQYF.

This clonotype was counted between two and nine times. The CDR3 bases are TGTGCCAGCAGCGGGGAGGGGGTGGTCTCACCCCTCCACTTT. Translation: CASSGEGVVSPLHF. The rearrangement links TRBV9 to TRBJ1-6; D is perhaps TRBD1 (6 bases). The CDR3 is made up of 14 amino acids. CDR1 is SGDLS, CDR2 YYNGEE, per germline. V was shortened by 3 bases and J by 10 bases, with 14 bases between the two germline ends.

The chain combines TRBV2 with TRBJ2-7; 9 bases align to TRBD1. The germline V gene encodes CDR1 SNHLY and CDR2 FYNNEI. CDR3 length: 11 amino acids. In DNA, the CDR3 is TGTGCCAGCACCCTAAGGGACAGGGACCGCGTA. Amino acid sequence: CASTLRDRDRV.

The chain recombines TRBV18 with TRBJ2-1; maybe TRBD2 (6 bases). Trimming took 6 bases from V and 8 from J, leaving 17 bases between them. This CDR3 spans 14 amino acids. Germline V gene data show CDR1 as KGHSH and CDR2 as LQKENI. The CDR3 bases are TGTGCCAGCTCCTGGGGACTGACCGGGGATGAGCAGTTCTTC. Its protein product is CASSWGLTGDEQFF.

The CDR3 here is CSVGSATLYGYTF. The CDR3 nucleotides read TGCAGCGTTGGCTCCGCAACACTCTATGGCTACACCTTC. V gene TRBV29-1 combines with J gene TRBJ1-2; D is undetermined. V gave up 4 bases and J gave up 4 bases, with 13 bases separating them. CDR1 SQVTM and CDR2 ANQGSEA come from the germline V gene. This CDR3 has 13 amino acids.

This clonotype was counted only a few times. The chain couples TRBV5-1 to TRBJ2-3, with 8 nucleotides matching TRBD1. Trimming took 0 bases from V and 2 from J; bases not matched to a gene: 5. The germline V gene has CDR1 SGHRS and CDR2 YFSETQ. The CDR3 consists of 16 residues. The CDR3 bases are TGCGCCAGCAGCTTGGGACAGGGGTGGTCCACAGATACGCAGTATTTT. It codes for CASSLGQGWSTDTQYF.

The rearrangement joins TRBV12-3 or TRBV12-4 to TRBJ1-1; 7 positions agree with TRBD1. The CDR3 loop spans 13 amino acids. The V segment lost 6 bases and the J segment 1 base; nucleotides outside the gene matches: 2. CDR3 region: CASRGQRNTEAFF. For the CDR3, the DNA is TGTGCCAGCAGGGGACAGCGGAACACTGAAGCTTTCTTT.

This clonotype was seen only a few times. V is TRBV20-1 and J is TRBJ1-2, with 10 bases that match TRBD1. The CDR3 contains 17 residues. Losses at the gene ends were 1 base for V and 4 bases for J; bases not matched to a gene: 12. From germline, CDR1 is DFQATT and CDR2 SNEGSKA (reference sequence). In DNA form, the CDR3 reads TGCAGTGCTAGAGGAAGTGGACAGGGGGAATTCGGCTATGGCTACACCTTC. Its translation is CSARGSGQGEFGYGYTF.

This clonotype was picked up many times. The junction differs from germline at one of its ends, possibly a read error. This chain uses TRBV5-1 with TRBJ2-7; D unclear. Germline CDR1 and CDR2: SGHRS and YFSETQ. The CDR3 sequence is 11 residues long. The CDR3 loop reads CASSLNYEQYF. The CDR3 coding sequence is TGTGCCAGCAGTTTGAACTACGAGCAGTACTTC.

This rearrangement joins TRBV20-1 to TRBJ2-5; 10 bases agree with TRBD1. The CDR3 runs to 13 residues. The J segment lost 5 bases and the V segment lost 6 bases, leaving 6 bases of the junction unmatched. Per the germline V gene, CDR1 is DFQATT and CDR2 is SNEGSKA (reference sequence). CDR3 in DNA: TGCAGTGCGCAGACAGGGGGCTGGGAGACCCAGTACTTC. It encodes CSAQTGGWETQYF.

The rearrangement uses TRBV28 and TRBJ1-1; 9 bases map to TRBD1. Germline V CDR1 and CDR2: MDHEN, SYDVKM. The CDR3 has 13 amino acids. V dropped 6 bases and J dropped 7; count of bases not matched to a gene: 6. CDR3 amino acids: CASRGTGRDEAFF. CDR3 DNA sequence: TGTGCCAGCAGAGGGACAGGGCGGGATGAAGCTTTCTTT.

This clonotype was detected a few times. CDR3 protein: CASSWGQGALNLEVIAKNIQYF. Written as DNA, the CDR3 is TGCGCCAGCAGCTGGGGGCAGGGTGCGTTGAATCTGGAGGTAATAGCCAAAAACATTCAGTACTTC. The chain couples TRBV5-1 to TRBJ2-4; D may be TRBD1 (6 bases). The CDR3 runs to 22 residues. With 3 bases removed from V and 0 bases from J, the gap between germline ends came to 31 bases. Per germline, CDR1 SGHRS and CDR2 YFSETQ.

The rearrangement uses TRBV7-9 and TRBJ2-2, with D perhaps assigned TRBD1 or TRBD2 (5 bases each). V was shortened by 5 bases and J by 7 bases, with 14 bases between the two germline ends. The CDR3 extends over 14 amino acids. Germline CDR1 SEHNR, CDR2 FQNEAQ (reference sequence). The CDR3 DNA is TGTGCCAGCAGCCGATACGGGACGGACGGGGAGCTGTTTTTT. Its protein product is CASSRYGTDGELFF.

This clonotype has a handful of counts. The chain joins TRBV20-1 to TRBJ2-3; the match to TRBD1 covers 7 bases. Germline-derived CDR1 and CDR2 are DFQATT and SNEGSKA (reference sequence). This CDR3 is 13 amino acids long. V lost 8 bases to trimming and J lost 0 bases; unmatched junction nucleotides: 5. The CDR3 coding sequence is TGCAGTCCATCGGACAGGAGCACAGATACGCAGTATTTT. It translates to CSPSDRSTDTQYF.